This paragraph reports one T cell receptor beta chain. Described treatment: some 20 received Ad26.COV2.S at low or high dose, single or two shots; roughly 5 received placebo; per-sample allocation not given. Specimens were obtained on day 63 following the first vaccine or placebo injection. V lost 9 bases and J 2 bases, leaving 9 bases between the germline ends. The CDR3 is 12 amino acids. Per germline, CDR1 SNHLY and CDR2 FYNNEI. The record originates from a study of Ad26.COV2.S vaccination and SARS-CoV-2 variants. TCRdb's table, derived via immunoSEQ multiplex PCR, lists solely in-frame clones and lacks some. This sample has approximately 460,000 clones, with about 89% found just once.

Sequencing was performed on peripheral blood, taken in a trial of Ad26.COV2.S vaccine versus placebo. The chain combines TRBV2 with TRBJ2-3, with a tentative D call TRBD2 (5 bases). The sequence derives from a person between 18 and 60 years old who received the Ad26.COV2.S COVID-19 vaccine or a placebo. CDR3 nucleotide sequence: TGTGCCAGAGCCGGGGTCACAGATACGCAGTATTTT. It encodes CARAGVTDTQYF.